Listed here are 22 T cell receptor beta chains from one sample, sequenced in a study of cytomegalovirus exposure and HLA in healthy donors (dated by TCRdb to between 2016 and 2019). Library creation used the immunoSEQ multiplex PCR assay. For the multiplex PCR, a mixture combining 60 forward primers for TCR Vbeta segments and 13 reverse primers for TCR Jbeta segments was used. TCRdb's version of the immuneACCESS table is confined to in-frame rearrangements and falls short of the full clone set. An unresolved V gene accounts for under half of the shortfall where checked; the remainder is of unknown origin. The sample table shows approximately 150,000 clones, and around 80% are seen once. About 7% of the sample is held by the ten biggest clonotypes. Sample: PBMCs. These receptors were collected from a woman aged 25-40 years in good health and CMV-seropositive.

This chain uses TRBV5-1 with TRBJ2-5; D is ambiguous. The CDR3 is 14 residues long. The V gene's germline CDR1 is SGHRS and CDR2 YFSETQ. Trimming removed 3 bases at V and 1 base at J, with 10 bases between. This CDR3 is CASSSESLQETQYF. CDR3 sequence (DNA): TGCGCCAGCAGCTCGGAGAGCCTCCAAGAGACCCAGTACTTC.

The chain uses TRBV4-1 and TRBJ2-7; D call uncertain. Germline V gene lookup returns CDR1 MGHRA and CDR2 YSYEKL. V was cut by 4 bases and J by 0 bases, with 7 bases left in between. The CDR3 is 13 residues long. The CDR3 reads CASSLVSSYEQYF. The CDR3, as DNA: TGCGCCAGCAGCCTGGTTAGCTCCTACGAGCAGTACTTC.

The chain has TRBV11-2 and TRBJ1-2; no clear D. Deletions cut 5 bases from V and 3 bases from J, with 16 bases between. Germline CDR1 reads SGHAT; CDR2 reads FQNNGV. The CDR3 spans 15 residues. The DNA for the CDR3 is TGTGCCAGCAGCCTAGTGCGCCCAGCGGACTATGGCTACACCTTC. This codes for CASSLVRPADYGYTF.

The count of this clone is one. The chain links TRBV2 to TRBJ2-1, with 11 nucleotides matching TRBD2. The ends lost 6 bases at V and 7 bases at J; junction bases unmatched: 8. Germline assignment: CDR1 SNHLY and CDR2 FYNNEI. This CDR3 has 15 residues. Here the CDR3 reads CASSHLAGGPNEQFF. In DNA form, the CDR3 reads TGTGCCAGCAGCCATCTAGCGGGGGGACCAAATGAGCAGTTCTTC.

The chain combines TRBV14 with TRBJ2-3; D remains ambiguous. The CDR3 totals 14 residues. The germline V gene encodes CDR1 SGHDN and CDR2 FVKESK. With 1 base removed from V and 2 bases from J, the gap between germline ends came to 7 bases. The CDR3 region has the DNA TGTGCCAGCAGCCAAGGACAAGTCACAGATACGCAGTATTTT. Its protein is CASSQGQVTDTQYF. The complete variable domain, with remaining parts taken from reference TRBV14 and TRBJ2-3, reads EAGVTQFPSHSVIEKGQTVTLRCDPISGHDNLYWYRRVMGKEIKFLLHFVKESKQDESGMPNNRFLAERTGGTYSTLKVQPAELEDSGVYFCASSQGQVTDTQYFGPGTRLTVL.

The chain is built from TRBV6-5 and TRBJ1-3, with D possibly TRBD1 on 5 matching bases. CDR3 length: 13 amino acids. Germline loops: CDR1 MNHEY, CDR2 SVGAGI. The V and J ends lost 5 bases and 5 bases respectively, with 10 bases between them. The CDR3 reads CASSEGRRNTIYF. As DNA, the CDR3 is TGTGCCAGCAGTGAGGGGAGGAGAAACACCATATATTTT.

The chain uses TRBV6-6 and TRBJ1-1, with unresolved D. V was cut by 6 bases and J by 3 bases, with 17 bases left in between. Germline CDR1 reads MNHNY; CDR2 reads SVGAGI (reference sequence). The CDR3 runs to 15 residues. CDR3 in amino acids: CASRPRRGGDTEAFF. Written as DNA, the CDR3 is TGTGCCAGCAGACCACGGCGGGGTGGTGACACTGAAGCTTTCTTT.

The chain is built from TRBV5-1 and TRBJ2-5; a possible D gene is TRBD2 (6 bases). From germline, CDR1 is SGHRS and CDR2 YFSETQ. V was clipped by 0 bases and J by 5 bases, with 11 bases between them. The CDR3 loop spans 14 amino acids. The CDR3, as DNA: TGCGCCAGCAGCTTGGTGGCCCGGGGGGAGACCCAGTACTTC. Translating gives CASSLVARGETQYF.

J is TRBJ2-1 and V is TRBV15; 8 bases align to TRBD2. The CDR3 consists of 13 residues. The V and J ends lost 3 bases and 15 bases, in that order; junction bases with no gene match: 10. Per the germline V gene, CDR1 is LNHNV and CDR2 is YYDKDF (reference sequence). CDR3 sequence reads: CATSSTTGGVRFF. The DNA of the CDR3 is TGTGCCACCAGCAGCACCACCGGGGGGGTCCGGTTCTTC.

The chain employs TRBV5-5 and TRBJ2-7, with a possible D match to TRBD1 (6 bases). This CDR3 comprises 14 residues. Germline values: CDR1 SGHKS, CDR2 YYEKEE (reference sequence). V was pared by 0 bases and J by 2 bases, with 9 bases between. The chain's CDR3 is CASSLADRPYEQYF. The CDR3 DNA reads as TGTGCCAGCAGCTTGGCGGACAGACCCTACGAGCAGTACTTC.

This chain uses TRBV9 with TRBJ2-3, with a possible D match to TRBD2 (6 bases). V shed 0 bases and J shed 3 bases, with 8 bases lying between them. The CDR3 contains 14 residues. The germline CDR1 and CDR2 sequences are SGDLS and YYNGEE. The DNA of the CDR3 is TGTGCCAGCAGCGTAGTAAGCGGGACAGATACGCAGTATTTT. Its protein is CASSVVSGTDTQYF.

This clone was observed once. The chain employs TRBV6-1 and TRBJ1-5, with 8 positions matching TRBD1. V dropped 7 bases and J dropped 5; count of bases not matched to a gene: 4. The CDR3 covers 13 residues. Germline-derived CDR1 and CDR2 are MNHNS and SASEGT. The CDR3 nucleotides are TGTGCCAGCAAGTTGACAGGGGATCAGCCCCAGCATTTT. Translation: CASKLTGDQPQHF.

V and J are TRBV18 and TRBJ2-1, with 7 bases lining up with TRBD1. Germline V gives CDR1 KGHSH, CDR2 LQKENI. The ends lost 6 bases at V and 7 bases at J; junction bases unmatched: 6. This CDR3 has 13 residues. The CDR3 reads CASSSTGWNEQFF. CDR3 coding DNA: TGTGCCAGCTCTTCGACAGGGTGGAATGAGCAGTTCTTC.

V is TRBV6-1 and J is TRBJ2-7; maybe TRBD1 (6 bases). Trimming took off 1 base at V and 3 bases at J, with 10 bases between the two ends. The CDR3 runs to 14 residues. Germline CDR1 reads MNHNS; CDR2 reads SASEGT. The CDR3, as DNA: TGTGCCAGCAGTGAAGGGACAGATCGCTACGAGCAGTACTTC. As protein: CASSEGTDRYEQYF.

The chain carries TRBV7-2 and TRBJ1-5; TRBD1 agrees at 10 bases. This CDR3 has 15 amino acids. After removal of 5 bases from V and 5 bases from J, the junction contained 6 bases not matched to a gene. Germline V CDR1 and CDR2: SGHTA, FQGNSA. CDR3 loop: CASSLGQGSYQPQHF. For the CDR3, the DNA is TGTGCCAGCAGCCTGGGACAGGGGTCATATCAGCCCCAGCATTTT.

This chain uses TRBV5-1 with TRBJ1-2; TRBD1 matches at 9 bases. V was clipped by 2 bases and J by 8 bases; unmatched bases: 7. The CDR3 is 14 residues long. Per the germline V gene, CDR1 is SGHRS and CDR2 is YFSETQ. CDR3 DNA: TGCGCCAGCAGCTTAGAACAGGGGGCAGAGGGCTACACCTTC. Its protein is CASSLEQGAEGYTF.

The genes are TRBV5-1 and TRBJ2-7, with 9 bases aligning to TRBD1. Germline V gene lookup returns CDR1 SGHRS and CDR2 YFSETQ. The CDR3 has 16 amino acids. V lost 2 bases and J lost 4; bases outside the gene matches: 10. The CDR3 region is CASSLISGQGYYEQYF. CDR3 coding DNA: TGCGCCAGCAGCTTAATATCGGGACAGGGTTATTACGAGCAGTACTTC.

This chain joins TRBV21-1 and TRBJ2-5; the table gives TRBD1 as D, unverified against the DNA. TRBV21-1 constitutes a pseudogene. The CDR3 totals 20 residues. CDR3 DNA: TGTGCCAGCAGCAAAGGAGAGGACAGGGGGCATAGAGCGACCCAAGAGACCCAGTACTTC. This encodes CASSKGEDRGHRATQETQYF.

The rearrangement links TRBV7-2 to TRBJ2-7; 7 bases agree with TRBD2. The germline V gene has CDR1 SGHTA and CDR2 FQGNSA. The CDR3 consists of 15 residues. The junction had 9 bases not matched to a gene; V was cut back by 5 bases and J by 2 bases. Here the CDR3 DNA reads TGTGCCAGCAGCCCGCACAGCGGGGTCGCCTACGAGCAGTACTTC. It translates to CASSPHSGVAYEQYF.

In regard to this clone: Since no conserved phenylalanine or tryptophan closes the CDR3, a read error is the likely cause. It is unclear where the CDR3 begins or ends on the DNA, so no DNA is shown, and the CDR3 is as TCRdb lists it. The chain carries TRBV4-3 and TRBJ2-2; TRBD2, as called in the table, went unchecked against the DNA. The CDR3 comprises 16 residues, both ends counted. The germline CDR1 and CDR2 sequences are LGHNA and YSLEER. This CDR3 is CASSPGLGANTGELFC.

CDR3 DNA: TGTGCCACCGCAGGCGGAGCGGACACTGAAGCTTTCTTT. It specifies CATAGGADTEAFF. The chain combines TRBV10-3 with TRBJ1-1; D is undetermined. CDR3 length: 13 amino acids. CDR1 ENHRY and CDR2 SYGVKD come from the germline V gene. V was cut by 10 bases and J by 3 bases, with 15 bases left in between.

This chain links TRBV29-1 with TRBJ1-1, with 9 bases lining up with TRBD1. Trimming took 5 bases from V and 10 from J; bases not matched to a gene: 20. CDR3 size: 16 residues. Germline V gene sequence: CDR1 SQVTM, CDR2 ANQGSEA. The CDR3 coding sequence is TGCAGCGTTTCTACAGGGGGCGCGGAAGACCGCCTGGTAGCTTTCTTT. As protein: CSVSTGGAEDRLVAFF.